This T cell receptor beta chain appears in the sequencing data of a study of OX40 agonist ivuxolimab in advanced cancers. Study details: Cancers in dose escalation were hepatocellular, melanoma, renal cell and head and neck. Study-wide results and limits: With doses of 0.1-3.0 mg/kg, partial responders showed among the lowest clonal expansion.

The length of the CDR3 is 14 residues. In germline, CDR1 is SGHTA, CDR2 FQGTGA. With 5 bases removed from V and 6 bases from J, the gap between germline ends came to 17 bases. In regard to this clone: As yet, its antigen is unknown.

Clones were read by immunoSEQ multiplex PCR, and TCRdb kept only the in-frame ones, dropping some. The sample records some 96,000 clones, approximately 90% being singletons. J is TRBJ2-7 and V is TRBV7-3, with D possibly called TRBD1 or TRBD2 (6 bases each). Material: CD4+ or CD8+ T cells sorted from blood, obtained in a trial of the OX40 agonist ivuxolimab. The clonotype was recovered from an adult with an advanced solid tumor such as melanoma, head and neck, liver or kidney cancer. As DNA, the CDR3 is TGTGCCAGCAGCCGGGGGCAGGGGTTAGGCGAGCAGTACTTC. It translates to CASSRGQGLGEQYF.